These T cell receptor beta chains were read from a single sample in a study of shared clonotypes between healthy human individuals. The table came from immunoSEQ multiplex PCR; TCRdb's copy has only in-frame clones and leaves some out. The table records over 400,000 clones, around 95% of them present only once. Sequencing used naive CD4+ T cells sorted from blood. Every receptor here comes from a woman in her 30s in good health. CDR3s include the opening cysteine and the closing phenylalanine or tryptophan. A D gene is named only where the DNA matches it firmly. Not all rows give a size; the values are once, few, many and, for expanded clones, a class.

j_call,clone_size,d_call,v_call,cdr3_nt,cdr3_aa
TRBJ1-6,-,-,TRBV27,TGTGCCAGCAGCAGGAGCTCCTATAATTCACCCCTCCACTTT,CASSRSSYNSPLHF
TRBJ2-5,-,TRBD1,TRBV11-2,TGTGCCAGCAGCTTCACAATGGGACAGCAAGAGACCCAGTACTTC,CASSFTMGQQETQYF
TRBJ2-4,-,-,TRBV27,TGTGCCAGCAAGGGGTGCGTTGGGGGGAAAGGCGTCGCCAAAAACATTCAGTACTTC,CASKGCVGGKGVAKNIQYF
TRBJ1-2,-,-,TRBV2,TGTGCCAGCAGTGTTCAGGGTGCTAACTATGGCTACACCTTC,CASSVQGANYGYTF
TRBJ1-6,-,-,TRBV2,TGTGCCAGCATGTTATCCGGGAATTCACCCCTCCACTTT,CASMLSGNSPLHF
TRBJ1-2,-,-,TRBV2,TGTGCCAGCAGTGCGGCAGGGGTTCATGGCTACACCTTC,CASSAAGVHGYTF
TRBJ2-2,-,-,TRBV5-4,TGTGCCAGCAGCTTGGGGGGCCTAGCCGAGAACACCGGGGAGCTGTTTTTT,CASSLGGLAENTGELFF
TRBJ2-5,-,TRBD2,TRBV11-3,TGTGCCAGCAGCTTAGGGGCTAGCGGCCAAGAGACCCAGTACTTC,CASSLGASGQETQYF
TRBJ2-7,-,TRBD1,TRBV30,TGTGCCTGGAGTGGGGACAGCAGCTCCTACGAGCAGTACTTC,CAWSGDSSSYEQYF
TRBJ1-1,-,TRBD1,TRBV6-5,TGTGCCAGCAGTCGACAGGGGAGGGCTTTCTTT,CASSRQGRAFF
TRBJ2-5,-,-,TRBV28,TGTGCCAGCAGTAGTTTGGGCAGGGCTTACCAAGAGACCCAGTACTTC,CASSSLGRAYQETQYF
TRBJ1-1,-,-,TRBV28,TGTGCCAGCAGTCCGGGTACTCCGAAGGGAGCTTTCTTT,CASSPGTPKGAFF
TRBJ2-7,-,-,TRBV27,TGTGCCAGCAGACAGACGGGAACCCTCTACGAGCAGTACTTC,CASRQTGTLYEQYF
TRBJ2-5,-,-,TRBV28,TGTGCCAGCAGTCTCAAAGACAGACAAGAGACCCAGTACTTC,CASSLKDRQETQYF
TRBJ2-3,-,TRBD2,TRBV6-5,TGTGCCAGCACCAAATCGGGACTAGCGACAGATACGCAGTATTTT,CASTKSGLATDTQYF
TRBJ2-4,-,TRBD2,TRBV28,TGTGCCAGCAGTTTATCCCCTAGCGGGATTGTGGCCAAAAACATTCAGTACTTC,CASSLSPSGIVAKNIQYF
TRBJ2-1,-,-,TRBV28,TGTGCCAGCAGTTATAGTCCTAGCTCCTACAATGAGCAGTTCTTC,CASSYSPSSYNEQFF
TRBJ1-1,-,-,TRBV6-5,TGTGCCAGCAGTTACTGGGATCGCGGCACTGAAGCTTTCTTT,CASSYWDRGTEAFF
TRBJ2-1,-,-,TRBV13,TGTGCCAGCAGCTTAAGGTCGAAATTTGACAGTCACAATGAGCAGTTCTTC,CASSLRSKFDSHNEQFF
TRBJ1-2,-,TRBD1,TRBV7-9,TGTGCCAGCAGCTCAAGGGACAGCTATGGCTACACCTTC,CASSSRDSYGYTF
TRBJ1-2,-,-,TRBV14,TGTGCCAGCAGCCAAGCCAGGGCCTATGGCTACACCTTC,CASSQARAYGYTF
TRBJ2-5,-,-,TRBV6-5,TGTGCCAGCATTTCGGGGAAAGAGACCCAGTACTTC,CASISGKETQYF
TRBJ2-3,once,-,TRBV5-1,TGCGCCAGCAGCTTGGGGCTAGCGTCCTTGGATACGCAGTATTTT,CASSLGLASLDTQYF
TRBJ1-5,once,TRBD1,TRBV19,TGTGCCAGTACCCGACAGGGATCGGGCAATCAGCCCCAGCATTTT,CASTRQGSGNQPQHF
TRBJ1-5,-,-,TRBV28,TGTGCCAGCAGTTGGGACGATAGAAGCAATCAGCCCCAGCATTTT,CASSWDDRSNQPQHF
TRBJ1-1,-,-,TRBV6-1,TGTGCCAGCATCCGACTGACAGGTGGTGACACTGAAGCTTTCTTT,CASIRLTGGDTEAFF
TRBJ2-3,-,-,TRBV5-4,TGTGCCAGCAGCTTGAGGGACCCCCTAGCGAATACGCAGTATTTT,CASSLRDPLANTQYF
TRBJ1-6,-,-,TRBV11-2,TGTGCCAGCAGCTCCGACGGGGTTCGGAATTCACCCCTCCACTTT,CASSSDGVRNSPLHF
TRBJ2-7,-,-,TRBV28,TGTGCCAGCAGTTCGCCTAGTGTAGGCGAGCAGTACTTC,CASSSPSVGEQYF
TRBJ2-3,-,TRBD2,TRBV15,TGTGCCACCAGCATCCGACTAGCGGGAGTAGATACGCAGTATTTT,CATSIRLAGVDTQYF
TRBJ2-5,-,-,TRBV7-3,TGTGCCAGCAGCTTTGGGGGGAGGTTCCAAGAGACCCAGTACTTC,CASSFGGRFQETQYF
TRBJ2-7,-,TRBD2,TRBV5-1,TGCGCCAGCAGCTTGGGCTTCGGTGGCGGGAGGGCCTACGAGCAGTACTTC,CASSLGFGGGRAYEQYF
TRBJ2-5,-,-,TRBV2,TGTGCCAGCAGTGAAAACAGGGCGGGGGAGACCCAGTACTTC,CASSENRAGETQYF
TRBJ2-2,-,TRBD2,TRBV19,TGTGCCAGTAGTAGAGTGGGAGGGCCGATCACCGGGGAGCTGTTTTTT,CASSRVGGPITGELFF
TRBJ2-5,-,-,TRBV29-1,TGCAGCGTTGGGACCGAGACCCAGTACTTC,CSVGTETQYF
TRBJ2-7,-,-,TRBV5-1,TGCGCCAGCAGCCCCGGAAGCGGAGACCCCTACGAGCAGTACTTC,CASSPGSGDPYEQYF
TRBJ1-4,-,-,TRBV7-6,TGTGCCAGCAGCTTAGCGCGAGATCAGCGGGGTGAAAAACTGTTTTTT,CASSLARDQRGEKLFF
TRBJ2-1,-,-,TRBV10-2,TGCGCCAGCACCGGGAGCTCCTACAATGAGCAGTTCTTC,CASTGSSYNEQFF
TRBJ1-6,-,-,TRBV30,TGTGCCTGGACTACAGGAGGGGGTTCACCCCTCCACTTT,CAWTTGGGSPLHF
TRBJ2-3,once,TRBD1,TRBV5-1,TGCGCCAGCAGCGCCAATAGGGGGACAGACACAGATACGCAGTATTTT,CASSANRGTDTDTQYF
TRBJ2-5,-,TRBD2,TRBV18,TGTGCCAGCTCACCAGGTTTCCGAGCTTTCGCGGGAGTTTATCCAGAGGAGCCGTACTTC,CASSPGFRAFAGVYPEEPYF
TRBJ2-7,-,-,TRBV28,TGTGCCAGCAGTTTAATTAAGGGGTTGGGCTACGAGCAGTACTTC,CASSLIKGLGYEQYF
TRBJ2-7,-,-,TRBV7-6,TGTGCCAGCAGCCGGACAGAAACCTACGAGCAGTACTTC,CASSRTETYEQYF
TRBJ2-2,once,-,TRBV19,TGTGCCAGTAGTCTAGACCTCTACACCGGGGAGCTGTTTTTT,CASSLDLYTGELFF
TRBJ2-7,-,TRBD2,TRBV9,TGTGCCAGCAGCGTACTAGCGGGGCCCTCGGGATCCGAGCAGTACTTC,CASSVLAGPSGSEQYF
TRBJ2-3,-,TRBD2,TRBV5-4,TGTGCCAGCAGCTTGGCGTTCGGCGGGAGTTCGGAAAAAGATACGCAGTATTTT,CASSLAFGGSSEKDTQYF
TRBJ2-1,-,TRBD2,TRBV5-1,TGCGCCAGCAGCTCCGGCGGAGCTAGCGGGAGCAATGAGCAGTTCTTC,CASSSGGASGSNEQFF
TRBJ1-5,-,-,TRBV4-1,TGCGCCAGCAGCCAAGATACCGCGGATAGCAATCAGCCCCAGCATTTT,CASSQDTADSNQPQHF
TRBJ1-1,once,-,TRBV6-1,TGTGCCAGCAGGGCCAGGGCCGACACTGAAGCTTTCTTT,CASRARADTEAFF